Presented here are 31 T cell receptor beta chains from one specimen sequenced in a study of T cell responses to AZD1222 COVID-19 vaccine. Libraries were prepared by immunoSEQ multiplex PCR; TCRdb keeps only in-frame clonotypes and omits some of them. The sample includes approximately 68,000 clones, roughly 84% of them seen just once. The material was peripheral blood, obtained on day 0 of AZD1222 vaccination. These receptors originate from an adult in good health.

The J gene is TRBJ1-6, the V gene TRBV9; no clear D. CDR1 and CDR2 (germline): SGDLS, YYNGEE. CDR3 length: 16 amino acids. Trimming removed 4 bases from V and 6 bases from J, with 17 bases in between. CDR3 protein: CASSPSAGSSNSPLHF. The CDR3 nucleotides read TGTGCCAGCAGCCCGAGCGCGGGGTCCAGTAATTCACCCCTCCACTTT.

This chain links TRBV7-9 with TRBJ2-5; 8 bases agree with TRBD2. From germline, CDR1 is SEHNR and CDR2 FQNEAQ (reference sequence). The V segment lost 4 bases and the J segment 1 base; nucleotides outside the gene matches: 5. The CDR3 is 15 amino acids. CDR3 amino acids: CASSYGLAGQETQYF. CDR3 DNA sequence: TGTGCCAGCAGCTATGGACTAGCCGGCCAAGAGACCCAGTACTTC.

This sequence joins TRBV3-1 (or the pseudogene TRBV3-2) and TRBJ1-3; D gene unclear. The CDR3 is 17 amino acids. The V end was cut by 0 bases, the J end by 4 bases, with 16 bases between. CDR1 LGHDT and CDR2 YNNKEL come from the germline V gene (reference sequence). The CDR3 DNA sequence: TGTGCCAGCAGCCAAGATCATTATACGGGCGACGGAAACACCATATATTTT. As protein: CASSQDHYTGDGNTIYF.

This chain connects TRBV28 to TRBJ2-3, with no clear D. Trimming took off 3 bases at V and 0 bases at J, with 10 bases between the two ends. Germline V gives CDR1 MDHEN, CDR2 SYDVKM. This CDR3 contains 15 residues. For the CDR3, the DNA is TGTGCCAGCAGTTTTGCCCAACCTAGCACAGATACGCAGTATTTT. The encoded protein is CASSFAQPSTDTQYF.

CDR3 in amino acids: CASSYRTSGGNTYEQYF. The CDR3 DNA reads TGTGCCAGCAGTTACCGGACTAGCGGGGGTAATACCTACGAGCAGTACTTC. The V and J genes are TRBV6-2 or TRBV6-3 and TRBJ2-7; 13 bases align to TRBD2. V lost 2 bases, J lost 2 bases, and 6 bases stayed unmatched. The CDR3 runs to 17 residues. Germline CDR1 is MNHEY and CDR2 is SVGEGT.

V gene TRBV5-1 combines with J gene TRBJ2-7; perhaps TRBD2 as D (6 bases). V lost 6 bases to trimming and J lost 2 bases, with 18 bases between them. The CDR3 length is 15 residues. CDR1 and CDR2 (germline): SGHRS, YFSETQ. The CDR3, as DNA: TGCGCCAGCAACGGGTGGCGGGGTGAGGCCTACGAGCAGTACTTC. Protein sequence: CASNGWRGEAYEQYF.

This rearrangement joins TRBV19 to TRBJ2-3; 7 bases match TRBD2. There are 13 residues in the CDR3. The V segment lost 5 bases and the J segment 1 base; nucleotides outside the gene matches: 0. Germline lookup yields CDR1 LNHDA and CDR2 SQIVND (reference sequence). The CDR3 bases are TGTGCCAGTAGTGCGGGGGGCACAGATACGCAGTATTTT. Translated, it gives CASSAGGTDTQYF.

This clone showed up just a few times. The rearrangement joins TRBV28 to TRBJ1-5; TRBD1 is a possible D gene (5 bases). The germline V gene has CDR1 MDHEN and CDR2 SYDVKM. This CDR3 region has 19 residues. Deletions cut 5 bases from V and 0 bases from J, with 23 bases between. CDR3 in amino acids: CASSILGGGVDHSNQPQHF. CDR3 bases: TGTGCCAGCAGTATCCTGGGGGGAGGGGTAGACCATAGCAATCAGCCCCAGCATTTT.

This chain links TRBV5-1 with TRBJ1-2, with TRBD1 matching over 7 bases. The CDR3 sequence is 14 residues long. CDR1 and CDR2 from the germline V gene are SGHRS and YFSETQ. J lost 6 bases, V lost 4 bases, and 9 bases had no gene match. The DNA for the CDR3 is TGCGCCAGCAGCCTCCAACCCGGGACAGATGGCTACACCTTC. Translated: CASSLQPGTDGYTF. Together with reference TRBV5-1 and TRBJ1-2, the CDR3 gives the full variable domain: KAGVTQTPRYLIKTRGQQVTLSCSPISGHRSVSWYQQTPGQGLQFLFEYFSETQRNKGNFPGRFSGRQFSNSRSEMNVSTLELGDSALYLCASSLQPGTDGYTFGSGTRLTVV.

The V call is TRBV5-4, the J call TRBJ1-2; tentative D call: TRBD1 (6 bases). CDR3 length equals 15 residues. CDR1 and CDR2 from the germline V gene are SGHNT and YYREEE (reference sequence). Trimming left V 2 bases short and J 6 bases short, with 17 bases between. CDR3 sequence reads: CASSFPTGPENGYTF. In DNA form, the CDR3 reads TGTGCCAGCAGCTTTCCGACAGGTCCGGAGAATGGCTACACCTTC. The full variable domain, completed using reference TRBV5-4 and TRBJ1-2, is ETGVTQSPTHLIKTRGQQVTLRCSSQSGHNTVSWYQQALGQGPQFIFQYYREEENGRGNFPPRFSGLQFPNYSSELNVNALELDDSALYLCASSFPTGPENGYTFGSGTRLTVV.

This chain connects TRBV20-1 to TRBJ1-5; D remains ambiguous. V was trimmed by 3 bases and J by 6 bases, leaving 6 bases between them. This CDR3 contains 11 residues. Germline V gene lookup returns CDR1 DFQATT and CDR2 SNEGSKA (reference sequence). This CDR3 reads CSASVGQPQHF. The CDR3 nucleotides read TGCAGTGCTAGTGTGGGTCAGCCCCAGCATTTT.

This clone qualifies as large (0.1 to 1%). This chain uses TRBV28 with TRBJ2-7, with D perhaps TRBD1 (6 bases). Germline loops: CDR1 MDHEN, CDR2 SYDVKM. The CDR3 is made up of 14 amino acids. Trimming stripped 4 bases from V and 2 bases from J, with 12 bases between. In DNA form, the CDR3 reads TGTGCCAGCAGTTGGACAGAGGAAACCTACGAGCAGTACTTC. The encoded protein is CASSWTEETYEQYF.

The J gene is TRBJ2-1, the V gene TRBV4-2; 8 bases fit TRBD1. Germline loops: CDR1 LGHNA, CDR2 YNFKEQ. J was trimmed by 10 bases and V by 4 bases; bases with no gene match: 12. The CDR3 extends over 15 amino acids. The CDR3 spells CASSLEPTGAEEQFF. The CDR3 nucleotides read TGTGCCAGCAGCCTCGAACCGACAGGGGCAGAGGAGCAGTTCTTC.

This sequence joins TRBV7-8 and TRBJ2-5; D call uncertain. Between the trimmed V and J ends, which lost 2 bases and 1 base, there was a span of 5 bases. Looked up from germline, CDR1 is SGHVS and CDR2 is FQNEAQ. CDR3 length: 13 amino acids. In DNA form, the CDR3 reads TGTGCCAGCAGCTTAATACTCCAAGAGACCCAGTACTTC. Encoded protein: CASSLILQETQYF.

This chain joins TRBV4-3 and TRBJ2-6, with D maybe TRBD2 (6 bases). Germline V lookup: CDR1 LGHNA, CDR2 YSLEER. V was trimmed by 0 bases and J by 4 bases, leaving 10 bases between them. The CDR3 is 16 amino acids. CDR3 DNA: TGCGCCAGCAGCCAAGAACGGGGGACCGGGGCCAACGTCCTGACTTTC. Amino acid sequence: CASSQERGTGANVLTF.

The V call is TRBV7-9, the J call TRBJ2-7, with D hard to call. This CDR3 comprises 13 residues. Per germline, CDR1 SEHNR and CDR2 FQNEAQ (reference sequence). V was trimmed by 4 bases and J by 7 bases, leaving 14 bases between them. CDR3 amino acids: CASSYPDGTEQYF. DNA of the CDR3: TGTGCCAGCAGCTACCCGGACGGCACAGAGCAGTACTTC.

The chain employs TRBV6-5 and TRBJ1-2; tentative D call: TRBD1 (6 bases). The CDR3 contains 14 residues. The V end lost 5 bases, the J end lost 6 bases, and 16 bases lay between the germline ends. Per the germline V gene, CDR1 is MNHEY and CDR2 is SVGAGI. The CDR3: CASSSGRWTDGYTF. CDR3 DNA: TGTGCCAGCAGTAGTGGACGGTGGACAGATGGCTACACCTTC.

The chain carries TRBV5-5 and TRBJ2-7; 12 bases align to TRBD1. The J segment lost 7 bases and the V segment lost 2 bases, leaving 7 bases of the junction unmatched. CDR1 is SGHKS and CDR2 is YYEKEE in the germline V gene (reference sequence). The CDR3 totals 15 residues. CDR3 residues: CASSFGTGGLGEQYF. DNA for the CDR3: TGTGCCAGCAGCTTCGGGACAGGGGGCCTGGGAGAGCAGTACTTC.

This chain joins TRBV6-2 or TRBV6-3 and TRBJ2-7; 9 bases align to TRBD1. The CDR3 has 16 residues. J was trimmed by 0 bases and V by 0 bases; bases with no gene match: 3. The germline V gene encodes CDR1 MNHEY and CDR2 SVGEGT. The CDR3 protein is CASSYSGTGSSYEQYF. Here the CDR3 DNA reads TGTGCCAGCAGTTACTCAGGGACAGGGTCCTCCTACGAGCAGTACTTC.

The chain uses TRBV1 and TRBJ2-4; the table assigns TRBD2, which was not confirmed against the DNA. TRBV1 is a listed pseudogene. The CDR3 has 16 residues. In nucleotides, the CDR3 is TGCACCAGCAGCCAGGAGGGTCCCAGGACCAAAAACATTCAGTACTTC. Its translation: CTSSQEGPRTKNIQYF.

This rearrangement joins TRBV2 to TRBJ1-1; D not certain. CDR3 size: 16 residues. Trimming took off 4 bases at V and 1 base at J, with 16 bases between the two ends. The V gene's germline CDR1 is SNHLY and CDR2 FYNNEI. The CDR3 DNA sequence: TGTGCCAGCAGTGTTGGGTCTCTCCCACAGAACACTGAAGCTTTCTTT. Protein product: CASSVGSLPQNTEAFF.

The J gene is TRBJ1-5, the V gene TRBV6-5; no definite D call. CDR1 and CDR2 (germline): MNHEY, SVGAGI. Trimming stripped 5 bases from V and 4 bases from J, with 12 bases between. CDR3 length equals 14 residues. This chain's CDR3 is CASSIAATNQPQHF. In DNA, the CDR3 is TGTGCCAGCAGTATTGCAGCTACTAATCAGCCCCAGCATTTT.

V and J are TRBV2 and TRBJ1-4, with a tentative D call TRBD1 (5 bases). The ends were cut back, 7 bases at V and 8 bases at J, with 11 bases in the middle. Germline assignment: CDR1 SNHLY and CDR2 FYNNEI. CDR3 length equals 12 residues. CDR3 sequence reads: CASKEGWEKLFF. The CDR3 DNA reads as TGTGCCAGCAAGGAGGGGTGGGAAAAACTGTTTTTT.

The chain recombines TRBV13 with TRBJ2-3; unclear D gene. CDR1 is PRHDT and CDR2 is FYEKMQ in the germline V gene (reference sequence). The CDR3 is 12 residues long. V lost 5 bases and J lost 6, with 9 bases in between. This CDR3 reads CASSPGRDTQYF. CDR3 sequence (DNA): TGTGCCAGCAGCCCTGGACGGGATACGCAGTATTTT.

The chain employs TRBV6-2 or TRBV6-3 and TRBJ2-7; D not certain. Germline loops: CDR1 MNHEY, CDR2 SVGEGT. CDR3 length equals 11 residues. V gave up 2 bases and J gave up 5 bases, with 4 bases separating them. The CDR3 loop is CASSYPDEQYF. DNA for the CDR3: TGTGCCAGCAGTTACCCGGACGAGCAGTACTTC.

The genes are TRBV30 and TRBJ1-2, with no clear D. V lost 2 bases, J lost 7 bases, and 11 bases lay in between. Germline loops: CDR1 GTSNPN, CDR2 SVGIG (reference sequence). This CDR3 region has 12 residues. Written as DNA, the CDR3 is TGTGCCTGGAGTCCGTTCCGTGGTGGCTACACCTTC. It codes for CAWSPFRGGYTF.

This chain uses TRBV2 with TRBJ2-3; possible D gene TRBD2, 5 bases. The CDR3 totals 11 residues. Trimming stripped 5 bases from V and 11 bases from J, with 11 bases between. The germline V gene has CDR1 SNHLY and CDR2 FYNNEI. The CDR3 nucleotides read TGTGCCAGCAGTTGGACTGGGGAGCAGTATTTT. Translation gives CASSWTGEQYF. The full variable domain, its missing parts supplied by reference TRBV2 and TRBJ2-3, is EPEVTQTPSHQVTQMGQEVILRCVPISNHLYFYWYRQILGQKVEFLVSFYNNEISEKSEIFDDQFSVERPDGSNFTLKIRSTKLEDSAMYFCASSWTGEQYFGPGTRLTVL.

V usage is TRBV15 and J usage is TRBJ1-5, with 9 nucleotides matching TRBD1. This CDR3 is built from 15 residues. V shed 4 bases, J shed 7 bases, and the junction held 8 bases outside the gene matches. The germline gives CDR1 LNHNV, CDR2 YYDKDF (reference sequence). CDR3 in amino acids: CATSTGTGFRQPQHF. CDR3 nucleotides: TGTGCCACCAGCACCGGGACAGGGTTTAGGCAGCCCCAGCATTTT.

The V and J genes are TRBV30 and TRBJ2-1; 9 bases are shared with TRBD2. The length of the CDR3 is 14 residues. The ends lost 0 bases at V and 9 bases at J; junction bases unmatched: 6. Per germline, CDR1 GTSNPN and CDR2 SVGIG (reference sequence). Here the CDR3 DNA reads TGTGCCTGGAGTGTAGAGCGGGGGGCGGGTGAGCAGTTCTTC. This codes for CAWSVERGAGEQFF.

The CDR3 spells CASSTWTRGYTF. CDR3 nucleotide sequence: TGTGCCAGTAGTACTTGGACACGGGGCTACACCTTC. The chain couples TRBV19 to TRBJ1-2, with D perhaps TRBD1 (5 bases). The CDR3 extends over 12 amino acids. Germline V gene sequence: CDR1 LNHDA, CDR2 SQIVND (reference sequence). The germline V and J ends were trimmed by 4 bases and 8 bases, with 11 bases remaining between them.

This chain joins TRBV19 and TRBJ2-7; possible D gene TRBD2, 6 bases. Trimming shortened V by 6 bases and J by 7 bases, and 22 bases separated the two germline ends. The V gene's germline CDR1 is LNHDA and CDR2 SQIVND (reference sequence). This CDR3 region has 15 residues. The DNA for the CDR3 is TGTGCCAGTAGCATTAGCCCGAGCCGGAGGGTAGAGCAGTACTTC. Translated, it gives CASSISPSRRVEQYF.